This T cell receptor (beta chain) appears in the sequencing data of a study of siplizumab effects on memory and regulatory T cells. Study-level results: Naive T cells seemed more diverse than memory cells; they also seemed major alloresponse contributors. In roughly 80-95% of proliferating CD4+ or CD8+ clones, a naive or memory phenotype could not be assigned. Suppression by proliferating Tregs derived from siplizumab cultures was not verified.

J gave up 8 bases and V 4 bases, and 6 bases lay outside the gene matches. CDR1 and CDR2 (germline): SGHNT, YYREEE (reference sequence). The CDR3 contains 15 residues. Assaying covered about 99,000 TCR templates per sample. Clones were sequenced by immunoSEQ multiplex PCR, and TCRdb holds only the in-frame ones, with some missing. The profile shows about 91,000 clones, around 97% of them singletons. About this clone: The antigen is undetermined.

The rearrangement uses TRBV5-4 and TRBJ2-1, with 13 bases fitting TRBD2. The material sequenced was naive CD4+ T cells sorted from blood. The receptor was isolated from a human donor in good health. In DNA, the CDR3 is TGTGCCAGCAGCCCGGGACTAGCGGGGTTCGATGAGCAGTTCTTC. Encoded protein: CASSPGLAGFDEQFF.